This entry lists 8 T cell receptor beta chains sequenced from one sample in a study of CD8 T cells in Susac syndrome. RNA, at about 0.5 to 1 ug, was reverse transcribed with random hexamers. TCRdb re-called the immunoSEQ multiplex PCR reads through MiXCR, storing one row per CDR3 protein. The data hold some 200,000 distinct CDR3 sequences, with over 75% observed a single time. Specimen: CD4+ T cells from PBMCs. Receptors originate from a human donor with Susac syndrome.

J is TRBJ2-2 and V is TRBV5-1, with D tentatively TRBD1 (8 bases). The germline gives CDR1 SGHRS, CDR2 YFSETQ. There are 15 residues in the CDR3. V lost 5 bases, J lost 4 bases, and 15 bases lay in between. The CDR3 loop is CASSTGGAGTGELFF. The CDR3 coding sequence is TGCGCCAGCAGTACAGGGGGGGCCGGCACCGGGGAGCTGTTTTTT. Full variable domain (outside the CDR3, taken from reference TRBV5-1 and TRBJ2-2): KAGVTQTPRYLIKTRGQQVTLSCSPISGHRSVSWYQQTPGQGLQFLFEYFSETQRNKGNFPGRFSGRQFSNSRSEMNVSTLELGDSALYLCASSTGGAGTGELFFGEGSRLTVL.

The chain carries TRBV2 and TRBJ1-6; D is unresolved. Trimming left V 0 bases short and J 2 bases short, with 8 bases between. CDR1 and CDR2 (germline): SNHLY, FYNNEI. The CDR3 runs to 16 residues. This CDR3 is CASSEAGGTYNSPLHF. In DNA, the CDR3 is TGTGCCAGCAGTGAAGCCGGCGGAACCTATAATTCACCCCTCCACTTT.

The chain combines TRBV12-3 or TRBV12-4 with TRBJ1-2; tentative D call: TRBD1 (6 bases). The CDR3 covers 12 residues. The V end lost 11 bases, the J end lost 4 bases, and 14 bases lay between the germline ends. The CDR3 DNA reads as TGTGCCTCCACGGGGGCTTTCTATGGCTACACCTTC. This gives the protein CASTGAFYGYTF.

The rearrangement uses TRBV3-1 and TRBJ2-3, with 10 bases lining up with TRBD2. This CDR3 comprises 16 residues. Per the germline V gene, CDR1 is LGHDT and CDR2 is YNNKEL (reference sequence). V lost 2 bases and J lost 3; bases outside the gene matches: 5. The chain's CDR3 is CASSQFLAGVTDTQYF. CDR3 DNA sequence: TGTGCCAGCAGCCAATTCCTAGCGGGAGTAACAGATACGCAGTATTTT.

The rearrangement uses TRBV5-4 and TRBJ1-3; 8 bases match TRBD1. With 3 bases clipped from V and 3 bases from J, the junction kept 5 bases outside the gene matches. The CDR3 consists of 15 residues. The germline gives CDR1 SGHNT, CDR2 YYREEE (reference sequence). The CDR3 here is CASSYGQGIGNTIYF. As DNA, the CDR3 is TGTGCCAGCAGCTACGGACAGGGAATTGGAAACACCATATATTTT.

V gene TRBV7-2 combines with J gene TRBJ2-7, with 9 bases lining up with TRBD2. After removal of 5 bases from V and 3 bases from J, the junction contained 8 bases not matched to a gene. The CDR3 is 15 residues long. Germline CDR1 reads SGHTA; CDR2 reads FQGNSA. DNA for the CDR3: TGTGCCAGCAGCAATACCCTACTAGCGGGCTACGAGCAGTACTTC. It specifies CASSNTLLAGYEQYF.

Here the CDR3 DNA reads TGCGCCAGCTCTTGGGGACAGGGGGACAATGAGCAGTTCTTC. Translated, it gives CASSWGQGDNEQFF. This sequence joins TRBV5-1 and TRBJ2-1; the match to TRBD1 covers 11 bases. With 7 bases clipped from V and 5 bases from J, the junction kept 5 bases outside the gene matches. Germline V lookup: CDR1 SGHRS, CDR2 YFSETQ. The CDR3 totals 14 residues.

The chain recombines TRBV9 with TRBJ1-2; TRBD1 agrees at 8 bases. The CDR3 contains 13 residues. The germline gives CDR1 SGDLS, CDR2 YYNGEE. The trim removed 3 bases at V and 8 bases at J, leaving 6 bases unmatched. The CDR3 here is CASSAGGAIGYTF. CDR3 nucleotides: TGTGCCAGCAGCGCAGGGGGCGCGATCGGCTACACCTTC.